This TCR beta chain was identified during a study of T cell responses to AZD1222 COVID-19 vaccine. Study-wide points: Clonal diversity was possibly underestimated, and white British individuals and females predominated among donors. Vaccine-related CD4 TCRs covered spike, predominating at 160-218 and 743-854. Just 6 or 7 AZD1222 recipients were seropositive at baseline.

This CDR3 has 15 residues. CDR1 and CDR2 from the germline V gene are PRHDT and FYEKMQ (reference sequence). Trimming shortened V by 4 bases and J by 4 bases, and 16 bases separated the two germline ends. The table lists this clone with a count of one. What it binds is not known. This table comes from immunoSEQ multiplex PCR, and its TCRdb copy is limited to in-frame clones, with some not included. Among roughly 130,000 clones listed, around nine tenths were seen once. The source is an adult in good health. Sequenced here: peripheral blood, sampled on day 0 of AZD1222 vaccination. The chain uses TRBV13 and TRBJ1-1, with no clear D. In nucleotides, the CDR3 is TGTGCCAGCAGCTCTCGAGACCACATGGGCACTGAAGCTTTCTTT. Its protein is CASSSRDHMGTEAFF.